The T cell receptor (beta chain) under discussion was sequenced for a study of long-term antiretroviral therapy in people with HIV. Researchers report immunoSEQ v3.0 was run at survey level. Some clones are missing from TCRdb's copy, which holds only in-frame ones; the method was immunoSEQ multiplex PCR. The data contain roughly 14,000 clones, 75% to 85% of them seen just once; the ten biggest clones take up less than 8.5%. CDR1 and CDR2 (germline): SGHRS, YFSETQ. This CDR3 has 19 amino acids. Trimming took off 4 bases at V and 1 base at J, with 26 bases between the two ends. This TCR came from a man aged 25 to 40 with HIV. The chain employs TRBV5-1 and TRBJ1-1; D might be TRBD1 (6 bases). The sample was unsorted PBMCs, taken 0.4 years after starting antiretroviral therapy. In nucleotides, the CDR3 is TGCGCCAGCAGCCTGGGTTTCGAGACAGGCTTCTTTTCGAACACTGAAGCTTTCTTT. Its translation is CASSLGFETGFFSNTEAFF. Looking up the rest from reference TRBV5-1 and TRBJ1-1 gives the full variable domain: KAGVTQTPRYLIKTRGQQVTLSCSPISGHRSVSWYQQTPGQGLQFLFEYFSETQRNKGNFPGRFSGRQFSNSRSEMNVSTLELGDSALYLCASSLGFETGFFSNTEAFFGQGTRLTVV.